Presented here are 14 T cell receptor beta chains from one specimen sequenced in a study of blood T cells in healthy people across ages. With a J-beta primer mix and a sample-barcoded 5' primer, a second PCR ran about 7 to 12 cycles. TCRdb analysed the 5' RACE reads with MiXCR anew, one entry per CDR3 protein. Among 750,000 to 850,000 distinct CDR3 sequences listed, just under 25% were seen once. In addition, the sample was reused for a study of T cells of mothers and their children.

Material for sequencing was blood. The origin of the receptors is a boy between 10 and 17 years old in good health.

The chain has TRBV24-1 and TRBJ2-1; 10 bases fit TRBD1. V shed 10 bases and J 7 bases; nucleotides not matched to a gene: 12. The CDR3 spans 15 residues. The germline gives CDR1 KGHDR, CDR2 SFDVKD. This CDR3 is CATGPGTGAPNEQFF. CDR3 DNA: TGTGCCACTGGACCCGGGACAGGGGCCCCGAATGAGCAGTTCTTC.

The rearrangement joins TRBV18 to TRBJ2-5; no reliable D call. V lost 2 bases and J lost 5, with 9 bases in between. Germline CDR1 is KGHSH and CDR2 is LQKENI. This CDR3 has 13 amino acids. The CDR3 sequence is CASSPSLGETQYF. CDR3 bases: TGTGCCAGCTCACCAAGTTTAGGCGAGACCCAGTACTTC.

This clonotype was counted a few times. The rearrangement links TRBV7-2 to TRBJ1-2, with 7 positions matching TRBD1. Per germline, CDR1 SGHTA and CDR2 FQGNSA. V was clipped by 5 bases and J by 0 bases; unmatched bases: 6. This CDR3 has 15 amino acids. CDR3: CASSAGDSPNYGYTF. The CDR3 DNA is TGTGCCAGCAGCGCAGGGGACAGCCCTAACTATGGCTACACCTTC.

In nucleotides, the CDR3 is TGTGCCAGCAGCTCTCAGCCGGGACAGGGGGCTTTTTCTGAAAAACTGTTTTTT. It yields the protein CASSSQPGQGAFSEKLFF. The chain carries TRBV9 and TRBJ1-4, with 12 bases that match TRBD1. The germline gives CDR1 SGDLS, CDR2 YYNGEE. Losses at the gene ends were 4 bases for V and 7 bases for J; bases not matched to a gene: 14. The CDR3 runs 18 residues.

The rearrangement uses TRBV4-3 and TRBJ2-2; 7 positions match TRBD1. J lost 2 bases, V lost 3 bases, and 6 bases had no gene match. CDR3 length: 16 residues. Germline assignment: CDR1 LGHNA and CDR2 YSLEER. The CDR3 spells CASSHRRGYNTGELFF. The CDR3 DNA reads TGCGCCAGCAGCCACCGCAGGGGGTACAACACCGGGGAGCTGTTTTTT.

This clonotype was observed a handful of times. The V and J genes are TRBV7-2 and TRBJ2-2; possibly TRBD1 for D (5 bases). Trimming took off 5 bases at V and 2 bases at J, with 15 bases between the two ends. Germline assignment: CDR1 SGHTA and CDR2 FQGNSA. This CDR3 spans 16 amino acids. In DNA, the CDR3 is TGTGCCAGCAGCCCCCGGCGGCAGGGAAACACCGGGGAGCTGTTTTTT. Residues: CASSPRRQGNTGELFF.

The chain uses TRBV5-1 and TRBJ2-1; D not resolved. CDR3 length equals 13 residues. The V and J ends lost 6 bases and 6 bases respectively, with 13 bases between them. The germline CDR1 and CDR2 sequences are SGHRS and YFSETQ. The CDR3 DNA reads TGCGCCAGCATGGGGATACGTCCCAATGAGCAGTTCTTC. Protein sequence: CASMGIRPNEQFF. The whole variable domain, remainder taken from reference TRBV5-1 and TRBJ2-1, is KAGVTQTPRYLIKTRGQQVTLSCSPISGHRSVSWYQQTPGQGLQFLFEYFSETQRNKGNFPGRFSGRQFSNSRSEMNVSTLELGDSALYLCASMGIRPNEQFFGPGTRLTVL.

In this sample, this clonotype turned up a few times. This chain joins TRBV6-5 and TRBJ1-4; maybe TRBD1 (6 bases). Germline lookup yields CDR1 MNHEY and CDR2 SVGAGI. CDR3 length: 15 residues. V was pared by 0 bases and J by 8 bases, with 13 bases between. CDR3 loop: CASSYSTGPAEKLFF. The DNA for the CDR3 is TGTGCCAGCAGTTACTCGACAGGACCTGCAGAAAAACTGTTTTTT.

This sequence joins TRBV27 and TRBJ1-1, with 12 bases matching TRBD1. V lost 0 bases to trimming and J lost 3 bases; unmatched junction nucleotides: 14. The V gene's germline CDR1 is MNHEY and CDR2 SMNVEV (reference sequence). This CDR3 is built from 20 residues. The CDR3 is CASSLSFGTGGIGVDTEAFF. The DNA for the CDR3 is TGTGCCAGCAGTTTATCGTTTGGGACAGGGGGCATAGGGGTCGACACTGAAGCTTTCTTT.

This clonotype has a handful of counts. The rearrangement links TRBV20-1 to TRBJ2-5; D might be TRBD1 or TRBD2, each matching 5 bases. This CDR3 region has 12 residues. Germline CDR1 and CDR2: DFQATT and SNEGSKA (reference sequence). V shed 1 base and J shed 5 bases, with 8 bases lying between them. The CDR3 is CSARGGMETQYF. CDR3 coding DNA: TGCAGTGCTAGAGGGGGGATGGAGACCCAGTACTTC.

This clonotype was observed a handful of times. V is TRBV29-1 and J is TRBJ2-7; 9 bases are a match to TRBD1. This CDR3 has 15 amino acids. The trim removed 3 bases at V and 0 bases at J, leaving 6 bases unmatched. Germline V gene data show CDR1 as SQVTM and CDR2 as ANQGSEA. The CDR3 region has the DNA TGCAGCGTTGAGGGGGACAGGGCGAACTCCTACGAGCAGTACTTC. Residues: CSVEGDRANSYEQYF.

The table lists this clonotype with a few counts. This chain joins TRBV6-2 or TRBV6-3 and TRBJ2-1; 12 bases line up with TRBD2. V lost 6 bases to trimming and J lost 5 bases; unmatched junction nucleotides: 8. The CDR3 extends over 16 amino acids. Germline assignment: CDR1 MNHEY and CDR2 SVGEGT. As DNA, the CDR3 is TGTGCCAGCAGCTCCCCGACTAGCGGGGGCAACAATGAGCAGTTCTTC. It specifies CASSSPTSGGNNEQFF.

The CDR3 DNA reads TGTGCCAGCAGTCAGAGGACGGGGGGTTGGTACAATGAGCAGTTCTTC. Protein product: CASSQRTGGWYNEQFF. The genes are TRBV28 and TRBJ2-1; TRBD2 agrees at 7 bases. The length of the CDR3 is 16 residues. The germline CDR1 and CDR2 sequences are MDHEN and SYDVKM. J lost 4 bases, V lost 5 bases, and 11 bases had no gene match.

This clonotype appeared many times. J is TRBJ2-5 and V is TRBV6-6; D is perhaps TRBD1 (5 bases). Near its end, the DNA agrees better with TRBJ2-7, so the J call may be wrong. In germline, CDR1 is MNHNY, CDR2 SVGAGI (reference sequence). The CDR3 spans 14 residues. DNA for the CDR3: TGTGCCAGCAGTTACCCCGACAGCCCCTACGAGCAGTACTTC. This sequence encodes CASSYPDSPYEQYF.